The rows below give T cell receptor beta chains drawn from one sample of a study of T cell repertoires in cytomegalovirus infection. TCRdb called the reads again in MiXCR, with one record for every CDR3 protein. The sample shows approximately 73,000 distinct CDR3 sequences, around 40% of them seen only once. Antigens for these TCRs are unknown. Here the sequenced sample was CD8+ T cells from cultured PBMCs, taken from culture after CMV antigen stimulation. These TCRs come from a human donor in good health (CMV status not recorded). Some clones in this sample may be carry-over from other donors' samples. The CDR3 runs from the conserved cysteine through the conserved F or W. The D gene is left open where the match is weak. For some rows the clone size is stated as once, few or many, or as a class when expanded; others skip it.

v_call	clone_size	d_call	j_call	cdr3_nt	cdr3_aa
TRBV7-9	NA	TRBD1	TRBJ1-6	TGTGCCAGCAGCGTCCGGGACAGTTATTCACCCCTCCACTTT	CASSVRDSYSPLHF
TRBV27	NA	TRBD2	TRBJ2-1	TGTGCCAGCAGTTATGGCGGGGGGGATGAGCAGTTCTTC	CASSYGGGDEQFF
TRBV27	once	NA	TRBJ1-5	TGTGCCAGCAGTTTAGGGCAGTTCGATCAGCCCCAGCATTTT	CASSLGQFDQPQHF
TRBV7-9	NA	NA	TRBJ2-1	TGTGCCAGCAGACCTACTTCCGCGGTGGGGGGTAGCTCCTACAATGAGCAGTTCTTC	CASRPTSAVGGSSYNEQFF
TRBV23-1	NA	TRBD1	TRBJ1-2	TGCGCCAGCAGCCCCTCAGAGGGGGCTGTCTATGGCTACACCTTC	CASSPSEGAVYGYTF
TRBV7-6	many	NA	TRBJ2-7	TGTGCCAGCAGCTTTGGACAGTTCTCCTACGAGCAGTACTTC	CASSFGQFSYEQYF
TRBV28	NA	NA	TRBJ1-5	TGTGCCAGCAGTACCTCAGCGGAAAATCAGCCCCAGCATTTT	CASSTSAENQPQHF
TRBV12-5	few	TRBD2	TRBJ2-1	TGTGCTAGTGGTTTGGCCCTAGCGGGGGGCCCATACAATGAGCAGTTCTTC	CASGLALAGGPYNEQFF
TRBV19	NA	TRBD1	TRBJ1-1	TGTGCCAGTAGTATTGCAGGGGGCGCGATGAACACTGAAGCTTTCTTT	CASSIAGGAMNTEAFF
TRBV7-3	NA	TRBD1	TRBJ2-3	TGTGCCAGCAGCGCGTCAGGGGGCTACACAGATACGCAGTATTTT	CASSASGGYTDTQYF
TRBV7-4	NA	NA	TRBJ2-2	TGTGCCAGCAGCCCTATGGTGGAAACCCTCGGCACCGGGGAGCTGTTTTTT	CASSPMVETLGTGELFF
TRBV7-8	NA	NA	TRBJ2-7	TGTGCCAGCAGCTTAGCCGACAGCTACGAGCAGTACTTC	CASSLADSYEQYF
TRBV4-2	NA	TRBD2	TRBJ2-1	TGTGCCAGCAGCCAAAGGACTAGCCGTAACTCCTACAATGAGCAGTTCTTC	CASSQRTSRNSYNEQFF
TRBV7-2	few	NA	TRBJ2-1	TGTGCCAGCAGTCAACCTGCCGGGACCCGTACTCGGGCTGAGCAGTTCTTC	CASSQPAGTRTRAEQFF
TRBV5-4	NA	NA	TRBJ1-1	TGTGCCAGCAGCTTGGAGTTCAGGTCCACTGAAGCTTTCTTT	CASSLEFRSTEAFF
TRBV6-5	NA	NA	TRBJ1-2	TGTGCCAGCAGTTACTCGAGAGGAGGGAGCATTGGCTACACCTTC	CASSYSRGGSIGYTF
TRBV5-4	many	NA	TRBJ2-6	TGTGCCAGCAGCCTGGACAGCTTCACTATCTCTGGGGCCAACGTCCTGACTTTC	CASSLDSFTISGANVLTF
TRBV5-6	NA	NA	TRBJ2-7	TGTGCCAGCAGCAGCGTTTTTGCAGGGAACGAGCAGTACTTC	CASSSVFAGNEQYF
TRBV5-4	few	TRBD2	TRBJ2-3	TGTGCCAGCAGCCCGATAGGACTAGCGGGGGGCCTTCCTGGAGATACGCAGTATTTT	CASSPIGLAGGLPGDTQYF
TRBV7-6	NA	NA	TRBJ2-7	TGTGCCAGCAGCTTGGGGGGGGGCGCCCCCTCCTACGAGCAGTACTTC	CASSLGGGAPSYEQYF
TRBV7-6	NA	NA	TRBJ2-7	TGTGCCAGCAGCTTAGAGCATAACTACGAGCAGTACTTC	CASSLEHNYEQYF
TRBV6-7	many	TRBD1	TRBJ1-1	TGTGCCAGCAGTTACTATCCACACGGCAGGGGGCACACTGAAGCTTTCTTT	CASSYYPHGRGHTEAFF
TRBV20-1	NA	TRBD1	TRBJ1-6	TGCAGTGCTAGAGATCGGGCGGACAGGGGGCAGCGGAGTTCACCCCTCCACTTT	CSARDRADRGQRSSPLHF
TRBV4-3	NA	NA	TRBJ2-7	TGCGCCAGCAGCCAAGATGCAGGCAGGGTGGAAGAGCAGTACTTC	CASSQDAGRVEEQYF
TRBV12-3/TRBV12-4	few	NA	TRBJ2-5	TGTGCCAGCAGTACGTCCGGGGGTCTCGGGAAAAAGACCCAGTACTTC	CASSTSGGLGKKTQYF
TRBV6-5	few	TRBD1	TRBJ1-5	TGTGCCAGCAGTTACTCGCAAACAGGGGGTCAGCCCCAGCATTTT	CASSYSQTGGQPQHF
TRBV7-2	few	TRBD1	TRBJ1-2	TGTGCCAGCAGCTCCTCCGTGACAGGGAGCTCTGGCTACACCTTC	CASSSSVTGSSGYTF
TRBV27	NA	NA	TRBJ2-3	TGTGCCAGCAGTCCCTTAGGGTTCCCAGATACGCAGTATTTT	CASSPLGFPDTQYF
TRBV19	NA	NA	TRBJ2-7	TGTGCCAGTAGTATAGATCCGGGGTACGAGCAGTACTTC	CASSIDPGYEQYF
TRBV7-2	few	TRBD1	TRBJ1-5	TGTGCCAGCAAAGCCAGGGGGGCGGGGCAGCCCCAGCATTTT	CASKARGAGQPQHF
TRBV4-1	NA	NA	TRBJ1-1	TGCGCCAGCAGCCAAGAAGGCAGGGGTGGCACTGAAGCTTTCTTT	CASSQEGRGGTEAFF
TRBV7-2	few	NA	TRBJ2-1	TGTGCCAGCAGCTTGGGGCAGGGAACCTACAATGAGCAGTTCTTC	CASSLGQGTYNEQFF
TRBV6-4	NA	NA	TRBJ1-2	TGTGCCAGCAGTGAGGTCCAGGGTCGTGGCTACACCTTC	CASSEVQGRGYTF
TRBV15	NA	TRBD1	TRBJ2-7	TGTGCCACCAGCATGGGACAGGTCTACGAGCAGTACTTC	CATSMGQVYEQYF
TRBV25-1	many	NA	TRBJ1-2	TGTGCCAGCGCCGCAGGACGCTATGGCTACACCTTC	CASAAGRYGYTF
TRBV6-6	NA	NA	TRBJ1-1	TGTGCCAGCAGTTACTCGCAGGGGCTGAACACTGAAGCTTTCTTT	CASSYSQGLNTEAFF
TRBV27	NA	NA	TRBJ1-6	TGTGCCAGCCGCCGGGCGACCGGCCAATCACCCCTCCACTTT	CASRRATGQSPLHF
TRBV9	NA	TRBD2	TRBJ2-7	TGTGCCAGCAGCGTAGAACCTAGCGGGGGCCACGAGCAGTACTTC	CASSVEPSGGHEQYF